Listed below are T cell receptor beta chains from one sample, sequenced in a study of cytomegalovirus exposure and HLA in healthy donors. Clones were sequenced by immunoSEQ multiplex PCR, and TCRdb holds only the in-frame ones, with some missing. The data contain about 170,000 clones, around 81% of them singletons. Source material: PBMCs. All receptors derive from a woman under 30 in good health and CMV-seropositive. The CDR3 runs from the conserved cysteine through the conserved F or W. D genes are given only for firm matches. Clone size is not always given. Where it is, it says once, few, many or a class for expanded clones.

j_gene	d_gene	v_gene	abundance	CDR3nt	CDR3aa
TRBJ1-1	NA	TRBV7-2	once	TGTGCCAGCAGACCGCAGGGTTTGAACACTGAAGCTTTCTTT	CASRPQGLNTEAFF
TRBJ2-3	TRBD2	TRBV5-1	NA	TGCGCCAGCAGCTCGACTAGCGGGGGGACCGGTAGCACAGATACGCAGTATTTT	CASSSTSGGTGSTDTQYF
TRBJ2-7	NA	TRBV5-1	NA	TGCGCCAGCAGCTTGGTAGTCGGCTACGAGCAGTACTTC	CASSLVVGYEQYF
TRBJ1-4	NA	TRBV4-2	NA	TGTGCCAGCAGCCAAGGACAGAGTCCGCCACTTAATGAAAAACTGTTTTTT	CASSQGQSPPLNEKLFF
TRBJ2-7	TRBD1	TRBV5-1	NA	TGCGCCAGCAGCTTGGATGGGACAGGGTACTACGAGCAGTACTTC	CASSLDGTGYYEQYF
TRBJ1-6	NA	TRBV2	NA	TGTGCCAGCAAACCCCAGTCCAGCTCCTATAATTCACCCCTCCACTTT	CASKPQSSSYNSPLHF
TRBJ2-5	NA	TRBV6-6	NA	TGTTGGGGCGGGGCCCAGTACTTC	CWGGAQYF
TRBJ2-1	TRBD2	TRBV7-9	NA	TGTGCCAGCAGCTTGGCGGGGGGGTTCGACAATGAGCAGTTCTTC	CASSLAGGFDNEQFF
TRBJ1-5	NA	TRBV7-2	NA	TGTGCCAGCAGCTTAAGCCCCGATAGCAATCAGCCCCAGCATTTT	CASSLSPDSNQPQHF
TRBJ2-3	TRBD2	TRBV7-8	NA	TGTGCCAGCAGCTTAGCGCGTCTGCGGGGGGGCCTAGATACGCAGTATTTT	CASSLARLRGGLDTQYF
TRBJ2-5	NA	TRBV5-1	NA	TGCGCCAGCAGCTTCGGACCCCAACAGGGCAGCCAAGAGACCCAGTACTTC	CASSFGPQQGSQETQYF
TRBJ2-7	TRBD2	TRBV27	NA	TGTGCCAGCAAGGCGGATCTTGGCGGGGGAGCCGAGCAGTACTTC	CASKADLGGGAEQYF
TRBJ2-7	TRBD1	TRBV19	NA	TGTGCCAGTAGTCCCGGGACAGGGAACTACGAGCAGTACTTC	CASSPGTGNYEQYF
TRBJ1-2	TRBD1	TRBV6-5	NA	TGTGCCAGCAGTCCACCCGGGACAGGTTCCAATGGCTACACCTTC	CASSPPGTGSNGYTF
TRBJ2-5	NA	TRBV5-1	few	TGCGCCAGCAGCCAGGGCCTCCAAGAGACCCAGTACTTC	CASSQGLQETQYF
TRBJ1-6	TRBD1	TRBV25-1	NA	TGTGCCAGCAGTGCTCGACAGGGTACGGCTTCACCCCTCCACTTT	CASSARQGTASPLHF
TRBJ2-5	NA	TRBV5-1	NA	TGCGCCAGCAGCCGCGGACTTACGCAAGAGACCCAGTACTTC	CASSRGLTQETQYF
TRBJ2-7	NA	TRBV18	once	TGTGCCAGCTCAACTGAGCCTTTATCCTACGAGCAGTACTTC	CASSTEPLSYEQYF
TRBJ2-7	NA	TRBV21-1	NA	TGTGCCAGCAGCACGGGACAGGGTATCAACGAGCAGTACTTC	CASSTGQGINEQYF
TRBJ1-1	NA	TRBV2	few	TGTGCCAGCAGTTTGGCAGGGAACACTGAAGCTTTCTTT	CASSLAGNTEAFF
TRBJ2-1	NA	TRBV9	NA	TGTGCCAGCAGCGTAGGTAGCGAGAAGTTCTTC	CASSVGSEKFF
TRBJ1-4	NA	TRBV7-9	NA	TGTGCCAGCAGCTTAGCGATACCAGGGTATTCAAATGAAAAACTGTTTTTT	CASSLAIPGYSNEKLFF
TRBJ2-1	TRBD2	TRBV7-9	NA	TGTGCCAGCAGCCCACCCACGGGTAGCGGGGGGGCGGGTGAGCAGTTCTTC	CASSPPTGSGGAGEQFF